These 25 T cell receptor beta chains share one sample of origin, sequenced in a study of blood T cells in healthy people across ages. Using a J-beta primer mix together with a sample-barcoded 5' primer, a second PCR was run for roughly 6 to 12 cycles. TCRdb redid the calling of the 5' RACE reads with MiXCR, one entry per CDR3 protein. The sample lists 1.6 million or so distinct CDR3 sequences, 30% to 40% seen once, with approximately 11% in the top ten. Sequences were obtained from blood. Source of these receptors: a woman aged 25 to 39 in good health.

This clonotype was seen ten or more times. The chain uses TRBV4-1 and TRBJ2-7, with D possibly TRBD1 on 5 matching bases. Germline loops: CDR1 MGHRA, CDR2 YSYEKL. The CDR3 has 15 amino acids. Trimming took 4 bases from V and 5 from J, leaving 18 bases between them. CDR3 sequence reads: CASSRRVMGSNEQYF. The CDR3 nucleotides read TGCGCCAGCAGCCGCAGGGTGATGGGGTCCAACGAGCAGTACTTC.

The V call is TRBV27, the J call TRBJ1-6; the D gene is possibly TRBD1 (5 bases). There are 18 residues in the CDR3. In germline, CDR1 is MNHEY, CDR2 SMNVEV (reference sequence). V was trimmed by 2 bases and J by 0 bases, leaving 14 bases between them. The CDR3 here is CASSLERRGSSYNSPLHF. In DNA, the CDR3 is TGTGCCAGCAGTTTAGAGCGACGGGGGAGCTCCTATAATTCACCCCTCCACTTT.

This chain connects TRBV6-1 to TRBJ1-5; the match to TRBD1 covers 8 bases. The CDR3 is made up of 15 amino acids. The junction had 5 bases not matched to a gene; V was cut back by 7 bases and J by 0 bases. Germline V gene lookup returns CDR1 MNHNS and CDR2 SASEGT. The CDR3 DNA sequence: TGTGCCAGCAAAACGGACAGGGTTAGCAATCAGCCCCAGCATTTT. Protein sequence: CASKTDRVSNQPQHF.

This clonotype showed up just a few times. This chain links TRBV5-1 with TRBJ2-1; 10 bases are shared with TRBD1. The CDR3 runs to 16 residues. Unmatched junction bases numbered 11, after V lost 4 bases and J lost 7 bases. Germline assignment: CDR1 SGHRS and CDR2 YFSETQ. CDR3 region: CASSVPGQGTRNEQFF. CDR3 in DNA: TGCGCCAGCAGCGTACCGGGACAGGGGACCCGGAATGAGCAGTTCTTC.

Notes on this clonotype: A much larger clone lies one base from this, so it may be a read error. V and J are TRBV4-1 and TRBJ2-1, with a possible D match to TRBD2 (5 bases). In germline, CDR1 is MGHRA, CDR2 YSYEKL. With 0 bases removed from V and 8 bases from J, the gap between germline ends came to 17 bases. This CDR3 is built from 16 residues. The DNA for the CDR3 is TGCGCCAGCAGCCAAGATCCTTACGGGAATCCCGATGAGCAGTTCTTC. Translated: CASSQDPYGNPDEQFF.

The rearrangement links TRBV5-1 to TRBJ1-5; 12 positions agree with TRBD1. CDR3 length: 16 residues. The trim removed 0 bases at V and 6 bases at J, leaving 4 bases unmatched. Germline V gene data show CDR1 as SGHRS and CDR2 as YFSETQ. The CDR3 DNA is TGCGCCAGCAGCTTGGGGGGGACAGGGGGCGGTCAGCCCCAGCATTTT. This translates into CASSLGGTGGGQPQHF.

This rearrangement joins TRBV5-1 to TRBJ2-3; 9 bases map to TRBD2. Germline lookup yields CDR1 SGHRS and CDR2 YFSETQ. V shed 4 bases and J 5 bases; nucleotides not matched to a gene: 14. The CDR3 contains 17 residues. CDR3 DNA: TGCGCCAGCAGCCTAAGACTAGCGGAACTTTCTCGAGATACGCAGTATTTT. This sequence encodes CASSLRLAELSRDTQYF.

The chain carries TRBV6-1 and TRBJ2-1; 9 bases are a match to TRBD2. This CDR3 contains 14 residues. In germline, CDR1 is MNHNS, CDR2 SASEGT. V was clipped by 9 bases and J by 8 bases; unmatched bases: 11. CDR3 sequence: CASRPERGVDEQFF. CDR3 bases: TGTGCCAGTAGACCTGAGCGGGGGGTGGATGAGCAGTTCTTC.

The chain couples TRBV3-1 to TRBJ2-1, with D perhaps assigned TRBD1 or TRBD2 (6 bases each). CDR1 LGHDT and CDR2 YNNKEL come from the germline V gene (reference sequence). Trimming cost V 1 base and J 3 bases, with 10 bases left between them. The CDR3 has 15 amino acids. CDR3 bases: TGTGCCAGCAGCCAAGTCGGGGGCCGCTACAATGAGCAGTTCTTC. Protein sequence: CASSQVGGRYNEQFF.

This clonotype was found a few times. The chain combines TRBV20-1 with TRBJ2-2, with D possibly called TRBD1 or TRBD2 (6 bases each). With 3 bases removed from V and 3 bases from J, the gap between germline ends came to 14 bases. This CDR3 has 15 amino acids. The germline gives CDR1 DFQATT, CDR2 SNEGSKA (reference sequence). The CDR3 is CSASLGGLDTGELFF. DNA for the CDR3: TGCAGTGCTAGCTTAGGGGGGCTCGACACCGGGGAGCTGTTTTTT.

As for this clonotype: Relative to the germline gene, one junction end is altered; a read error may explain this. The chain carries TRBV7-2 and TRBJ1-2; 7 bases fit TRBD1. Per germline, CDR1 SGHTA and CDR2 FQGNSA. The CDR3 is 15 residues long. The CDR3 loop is CASSLAGTVNYGYTF. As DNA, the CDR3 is TGTGCCAGCAGTTTAGCAGGGACAGTCAACTATGGCTACACCTTC.

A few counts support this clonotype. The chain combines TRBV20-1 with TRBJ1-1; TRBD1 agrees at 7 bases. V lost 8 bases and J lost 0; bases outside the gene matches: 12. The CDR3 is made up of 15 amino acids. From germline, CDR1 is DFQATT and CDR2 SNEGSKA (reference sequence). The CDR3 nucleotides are TGCAGTTCTACAGTATCGGGACAGATGAACACTGAAGCTTTCTTT. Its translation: CSSTVSGQMNTEAFF.

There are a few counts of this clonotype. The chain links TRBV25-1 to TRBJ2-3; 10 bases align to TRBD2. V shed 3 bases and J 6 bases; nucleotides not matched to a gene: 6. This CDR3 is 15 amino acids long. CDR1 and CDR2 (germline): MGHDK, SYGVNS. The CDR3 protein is CASSDTSGVRDTQYF. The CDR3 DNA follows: TGTGCCAGCAGTGATACTAGCGGGGTGAGGGATACGCAGTATTTT.

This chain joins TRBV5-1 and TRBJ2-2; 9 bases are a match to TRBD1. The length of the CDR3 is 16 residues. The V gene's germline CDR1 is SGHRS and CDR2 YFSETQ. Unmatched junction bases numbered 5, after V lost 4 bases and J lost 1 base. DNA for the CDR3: TGCGCCAGCAGCCTGAGACAGGGGGTGAACACCGGGGAGCTGTTTTTT. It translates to CASSLRQGVNTGELFF. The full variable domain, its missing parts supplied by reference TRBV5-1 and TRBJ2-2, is KAGVTQTPRYLIKTRGQQVTLSCSPISGHRSVSWYQQTPGQGLQFLFEYFSETQRNKGNFPGRFSGRQFSNSRSEMNVSTLELGDSALYLCASSLRQGVNTGELFFGEGSRLTVL.

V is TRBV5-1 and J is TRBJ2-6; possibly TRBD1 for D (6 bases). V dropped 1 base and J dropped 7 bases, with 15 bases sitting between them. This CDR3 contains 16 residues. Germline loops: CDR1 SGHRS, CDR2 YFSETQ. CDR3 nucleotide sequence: TGCGCCAGCAGCTTGCTCCCCGGACAGCTAGCCAACGTCCTGACTTTC. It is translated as CASSLLPGQLANVLTF. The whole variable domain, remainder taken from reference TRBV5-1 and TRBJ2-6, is KAGVTQTPRYLIKTRGQQVTLSCSPISGHRSVSWYQQTPGQGLQFLFEYFSETQRNKGNFPGRFSGRQFSNSRSEMNVSTLELGDSALYLCASSLLPGQLANVLTFGAGSRLTVL.

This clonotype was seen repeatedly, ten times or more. The CDR3 region has the DNA TGTGCCAGCAGCTGGGGGACAGGGGGCAATCAGCCCCAGCATTTT. Its protein product is CASSWGTGGNQPQHF. The chain employs TRBV7-9 and TRBJ1-5, with TRBD1 matching 10 bases. After removal of 4 bases from V and 2 bases from J, the junction contained 2 bases not matched to a gene. The germline V gene encodes CDR1 SEHNR and CDR2 FQNEAQ (reference sequence). The CDR3 runs to 15 residues.

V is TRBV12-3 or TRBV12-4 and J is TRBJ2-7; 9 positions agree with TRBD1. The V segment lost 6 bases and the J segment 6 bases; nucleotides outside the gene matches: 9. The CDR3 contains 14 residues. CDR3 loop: CASRPGQGAREQYF. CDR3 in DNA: TGTGCCAGCAGGCCGGGACAGGGTGCGCGCGAGCAGTACTTC.

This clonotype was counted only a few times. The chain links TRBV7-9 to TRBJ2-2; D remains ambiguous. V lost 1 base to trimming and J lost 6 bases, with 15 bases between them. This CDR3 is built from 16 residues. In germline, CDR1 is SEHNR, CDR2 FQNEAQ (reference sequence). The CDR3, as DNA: TGTGCCAGCAGCTTAGGGTTGAGTATGGACCCCGGGGAGCTGTTTTTT. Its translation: CASSLGLSMDPGELFF. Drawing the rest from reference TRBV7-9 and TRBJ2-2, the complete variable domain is DTGVSQNPRHKITKRGQNVTFRCDPISEHNRLYWYRQTLGQGPEFLTYFQNEAQLEKSRLLSDRFSAERPKGSFSTLEIQRTEQGDSAMYLCASSLGLSMDPGELFFGEGSRLTVL.

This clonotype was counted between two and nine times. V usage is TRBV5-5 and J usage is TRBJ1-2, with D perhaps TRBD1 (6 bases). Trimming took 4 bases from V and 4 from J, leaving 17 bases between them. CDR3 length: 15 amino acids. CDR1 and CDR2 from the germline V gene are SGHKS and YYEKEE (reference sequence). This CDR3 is CASSPYNREFYGYTF. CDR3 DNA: TGTGCCAGCAGCCCTTATAACAGGGAATTCTATGGCTACACCTTC. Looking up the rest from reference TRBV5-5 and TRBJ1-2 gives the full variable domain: DAGVTQSPTHLIKTRGQQVTLRCSPISGHKSVSWYQQVLGQGPQFIFQYYEKEERGRGNFPDRFSARQFPNYSSELNVNALLLGDSALYLCASSPYNREFYGYTFGSGTRLTVV.

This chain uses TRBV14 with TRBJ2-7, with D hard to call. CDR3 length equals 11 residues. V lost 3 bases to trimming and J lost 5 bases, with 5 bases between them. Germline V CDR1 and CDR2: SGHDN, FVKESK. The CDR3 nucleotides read TGTGCCAGCAGCCAGCGTCACGAGCAGTACTTC. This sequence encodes CASSQRHEQYF.

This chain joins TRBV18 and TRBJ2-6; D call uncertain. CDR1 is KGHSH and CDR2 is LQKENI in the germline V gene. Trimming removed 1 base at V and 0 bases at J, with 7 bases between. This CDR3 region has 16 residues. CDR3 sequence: CASSPRESSGANVLTF. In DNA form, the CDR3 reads TGTGCCAGCTCACCACGCGAATCCTCTGGGGCCAACGTCCTGACTTTC.

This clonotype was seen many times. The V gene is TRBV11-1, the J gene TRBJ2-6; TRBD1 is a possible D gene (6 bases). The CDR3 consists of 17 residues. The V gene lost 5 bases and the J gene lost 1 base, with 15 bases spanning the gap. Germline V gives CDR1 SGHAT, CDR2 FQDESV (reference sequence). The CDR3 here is CASSVAYRASGANVLTF. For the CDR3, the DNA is TGTGCCAGCAGCGTCGCTTACAGGGCTTCTGGGGCCAACGTCCTGACTTTC.

CDR3 region: CASSYTRTGNTGELFF. CDR3 bases: TGTGCCAGCAGTTACACTAGGACAGGGAACACCGGGGAGCTGTTTTTT. V usage is TRBV6-2 or TRBV6-3 and J usage is TRBJ2-2; TRBD1 matches 7 bases. With 2 bases clipped from V and 1 base from J, the junction kept 4 bases outside the gene matches. The germline gives CDR1 MNHEY, CDR2 SVGEGT. CDR3 length: 16 residues.

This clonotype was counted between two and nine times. The CDR3 DNA reads TGTGCCAGCTCACCATCCTGGACAGGGGGCAGGACTACTAACAATGAGCAGTTCTTC. Its protein is CASSPSWTGGRTTNNEQFF. J is TRBJ2-1 and V is TRBV18; 11 positions agree with TRBD1. This CDR3 contains 19 residues. Germline values: CDR1 KGHSH, CDR2 LQKENI. V shed 2 bases and J 5 bases; nucleotides not matched to a gene: 14. The complete variable domain, with remaining parts taken from reference TRBV18 and TRBJ2-1, reads NAGVMQNPRHLVRRRGQEARLRCSPMKGHSHVYWYRQLPEEGLKFMVYLQKENIIDESGMPKERFSAEFPKEGPSILRIQQVVRGDSAAYFCASSPSWTGGRTTNNEQFFGPGTRLTVL.

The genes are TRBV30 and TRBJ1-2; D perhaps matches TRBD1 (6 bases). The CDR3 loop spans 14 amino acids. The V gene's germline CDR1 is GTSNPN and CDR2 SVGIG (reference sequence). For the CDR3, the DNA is TGTTCCCTTAGTGGGGGGGCAGGGGACTATGGCTACACCTTC. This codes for CSLSGGAGDYGYTF.